The TCR beta chain described here comes from a study of cytotoxic CD8 clonotypes in ibrutinib-treated CLL. Overall study context: Response samples followed a median 12 months of treatment, range 6 to 36. Study results and caveats: Different sampling times were used for sustained-remission and progressing patients. Researchers report that baseline clonality outpaced age-matched healthy donors and tracked circulating CD8+ T-cell counts. At progression, clonality fell back toward baseline after rising at ibrutinib response.

As concerns this clone: Its target is unknown.

Using immunoSEQ multiplex PCR, the repertoire was profiled, and TCRdb retains in-frame clones only, with some absent. This sample yields over 100,000 clones, of which 58% are seen a single time; under 45% belongs to the top ten. Germline lookup yields CDR1 LNHDA and CDR2 SQIVND (reference sequence). V dropped 4 bases and J dropped 9 bases, with 7 bases sitting between them. CDR3 length: 12 residues. Sequenced material: PBMCs, taken after 24 months of ibrutinib treatment. The clonotype comes from a human donor with chronic lymphocytic leukemia. The chain links TRBV19 to TRBJ1-6, with a weak D call TRBD1 (5 bases). CDR3 DNA sequence: TGTGCCAGTAGTAGGGGGAGTTCACCCCTCCACTTT. It yields the protein CASSRGSSPLHF.